Shown below are 13 T cell receptor beta chains from a single sample sequenced in a study of cytomegalovirus exposure and HLA in healthy donors. PCR was performed using 60 Vbeta and 13 Jbeta primers. Assay used: immunoSEQ multiplex PCR; TCRdb lists only in-frame clones, some missing. The sample shows about 120,000 clones, roughly 63% of them seen only once. Input material: PBMCs. Every receptor here comes from a man aged 25-45 years in good health and CMV-seropositive.

The chain has TRBV4-1 and TRBJ1-5; possible D gene TRBD1, 5 bases. Germline V CDR1 and CDR2: MGHRA, YSYEKL. V was cut by 0 bases and J by 5 bases, with 11 bases left in between. There are 15 residues in the CDR3. In DNA, the CDR3 is TGCGCCAGCAGCCAAGATAGGCGGGGGGATCAGCCCCAGCATTTT. Protein: CASSQDRRGDQPQHF.

J is TRBJ2-3 and V is TRBV4-2; 14 nucleotides match TRBD2. The junction had 11 bases not matched to a gene; V was cut back by 4 bases and J by 8 bases. This CDR3 is built from 17 residues. CDR1 and CDR2 (germline): LGHNA, YNFKEQ. Written as DNA, the CDR3 is TGTGCCAGCAGCCGGGCAACCAGGGGACTAGCGGGAGCTACGCAGTATTTT. Protein product: CASSRATRGLAGATQYF.

This clone was seen more than once but under ten times. J is TRBJ1-2 and V is TRBV5-1, with TRBD1 matching over 8 bases. The CDR3 covers 15 residues. Germline assignment: CDR1 SGHRS and CDR2 YFSETQ. Trimming took 3 bases from V and 2 from J; bases not matched to a gene: 6. CDR3 in DNA: TGCGCCAGCAGCTCCGGACAGGGTCGGAACTATGGCTACACCTTC. Translating it yields CASSSGQGRNYGYTF. Full variable domain (remainder filled in from reference TRBV5-1 and TRBJ1-2): KAGVTQTPRYLIKTRGQQVTLSCSPISGHRSVSWYQQTPGQGLQFLFEYFSETQRNKGNFPGRFSGRQFSNSRSEMNVSTLELGDSALYLCASSSGQGRNYGYTFGSGTRLTVV.

The genes are TRBV29-1 and TRBJ2-7; D is possibly TRBD1 (6 bases). Looked up from germline, CDR1 is SQVTM and CDR2 is ANQGSEA. The CDR3 runs 11 residues. Trimming pared 8 bases from V and 1 base from J, leaving 9 bases between. The CDR3 is CSYRVSYEQYF. In nucleotides, the CDR3 is TGCAGCTACAGGGTTTCCTACGAGCAGTACTTC.

The chain combines TRBV6-1 with TRBJ2-7; the D gene is possibly TRBD1 (6 bases). Trimming cost V 4 bases and J 3 bases, with 13 bases left between them. The CDR3 covers 14 residues. The germline CDR1 and CDR2 sequences are MNHNS and SASEGT. The CDR3 region is CASSGRQVFYEQYF. The CDR3 nucleotides read TGTGCCAGCAGTGGAAGACAGGTCTTCTACGAGCAGTACTTC.

The chain has TRBV7-9 and TRBJ1-5, with D hard to call. Germline lookup yields CDR1 SEHNR and CDR2 FQNEAQ (reference sequence). Trimming removed 2 bases from V and 10 bases from J, with 9 bases in between. The CDR3 is 12 amino acids. The CDR3 is CASSLSTGPQHF. The CDR3, as DNA: TGTGCCAGCAGCTTATCCACGGGTCCCCAGCATTTT.

V and J are TRBV15 and TRBJ2-3, with 7 bases matching TRBD2. Germline V CDR1 and CDR2: LNHNV, YYDKDF (reference sequence). The CDR3 totals 15 residues. Losses at the gene ends were 0 bases for V and 5 bases for J; bases not matched to a gene: 5. CDR3 nucleotides: TGTGCCACCAGCAGAGATAGCTCGGGAGGAGATACGCAGTATTTT. It yields the protein CATSRDSSGGDTQYF.

The chain uses TRBV7-2 and TRBJ2-1; the match to TRBD1 covers 11 bases. The CDR3 has 17 residues. V lost 1 base to trimming and J lost 4 bases; unmatched junction nucleotides: 6. Germline CDR1 reads SGHTA; CDR2 reads FQGNSA. The CDR3 loop reads CASSLGPGTGGYNEQFF. In nucleotides, the CDR3 is TGTGCCAGCAGCTTAGGACCCGGGACAGGGGGATACAATGAGCAGTTCTTC.

As concerns this clone: A read error may produce the germline difference seen at one junction end. The chain's CDR3 is CSSSLGTGTSSSYEQYF. The CDR3 DNA is TGTTCCAGCAGCTTAGGGACCGGGACTAGCAGTTCCTACGAGCAGTACTTC. The genes are TRBV7-9 and TRBJ2-7, with TRBD2 matching 9 bases. Germline CDR1 is SEHNR and CDR2 is FQNEAQ (reference sequence). The CDR3 runs to 17 residues.

This clone was seen a handful of times. V usage is TRBV6-5 and J usage is TRBJ1-1; TRBD1 matches at 7 bases. Looked up from germline, CDR1 is MNHEY and CDR2 is SVGAGI. Trimming cost V 6 bases and J 1 base; bases outside gene matches: 8. CDR3 length: 15 residues. The CDR3 region has the DNA TGTGCCAGCAGATATACAGGGGCGGGGAACACTGAAGCTTTCTTT. It translates to CASRYTGAGNTEAFF.

The genes are TRBV7-3 and TRBJ2-7; 10 bases line up with TRBD2. The ends lost 1 base at V and 3 bases at J; junction bases unmatched: 3. This CDR3 has 15 residues. In germline, CDR1 is SGHTA, CDR2 FQGTGA. The CDR3 DNA follows: TGTGCCAGCAGCTTAAGCCTAGCGGGGGACTACGAGCAGTACTTC. Its protein product is CASSLSLAGDYEQYF.

This chain joins TRBV19 and TRBJ1-1; TRBD1 might be the D (6 bases). Germline CDR1 reads LNHDA; CDR2 reads SQIVND (reference sequence). The CDR3 is made up of 14 amino acids. With 7 bases removed from V and 0 bases from J, the gap between germline ends came to 12 bases. The CDR3 reads CASKDSTMNTEAFF. The CDR3 nucleotides are TGTGCCAGTAAGGACAGTACCATGAACACTGAAGCTTTCTTT.

The rearrangement links TRBV4-3 to TRBJ2-2, with TRBD2 identical over 12 bases. Unmatched junction bases numbered 10, after V lost 4 bases and J lost 7 bases. CDR1 is LGHNA, CDR2 YSLEER, per germline. The CDR3 extends over 17 amino acids. This chain's CDR3 is CASSPQPTSGSFGELFF. The CDR3, as DNA: TGCGCCAGCAGCCCACAACCGACTAGCGGGAGTTTCGGGGAGCTGTTTTTT.